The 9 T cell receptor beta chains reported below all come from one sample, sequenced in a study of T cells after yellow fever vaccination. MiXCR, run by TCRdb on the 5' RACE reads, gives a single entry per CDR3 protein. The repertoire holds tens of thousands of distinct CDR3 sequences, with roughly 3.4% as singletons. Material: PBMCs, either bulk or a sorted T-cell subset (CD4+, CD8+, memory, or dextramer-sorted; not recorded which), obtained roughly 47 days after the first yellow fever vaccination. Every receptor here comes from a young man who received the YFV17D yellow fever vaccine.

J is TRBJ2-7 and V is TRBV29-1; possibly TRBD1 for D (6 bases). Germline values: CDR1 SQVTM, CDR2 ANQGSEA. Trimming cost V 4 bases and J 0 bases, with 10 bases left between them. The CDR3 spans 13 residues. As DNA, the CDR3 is TGCAGCGTTGGTCAGGGGAGCTCCTACGAGCAGTACTTC. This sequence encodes CSVGQGSSYEQYF.

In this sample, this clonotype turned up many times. CDR3 sequence reads: CASSLSGQLNTEAFF. The DNA of the CDR3 is TGTGCCAGCAGCCTTTCGGGACAGCTGAACACTGAAGCTTTCTTT. This chain uses TRBV7-2 with TRBJ1-1; TRBD1 matches 7 bases. Germline V gene data show CDR1 as SGHTA and CDR2 as FQGNSA. The length of the CDR3 is 15 residues. V lost 5 bases and J lost 0; bases outside the gene matches: 6.

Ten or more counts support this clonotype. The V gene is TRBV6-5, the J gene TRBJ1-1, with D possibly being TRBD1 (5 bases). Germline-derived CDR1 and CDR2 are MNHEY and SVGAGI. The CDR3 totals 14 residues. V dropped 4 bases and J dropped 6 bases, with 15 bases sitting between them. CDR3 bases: TGTGCCAGCAGTTGGGCCCCAGGGTCCGCTGAAGCTTTCTTT. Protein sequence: CASSWAPGSAEAFF.

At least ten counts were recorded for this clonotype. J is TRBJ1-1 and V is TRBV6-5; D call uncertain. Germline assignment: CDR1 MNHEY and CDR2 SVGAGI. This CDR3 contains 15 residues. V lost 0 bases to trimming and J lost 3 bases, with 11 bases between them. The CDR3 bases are TGTGCCAGCAGTTACTCGGGTGGAGGCTACACTGAAGCTTTCTTT. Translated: CASSYSGGGYTEAFF.

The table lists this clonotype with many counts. CDR3 in DNA: TGCGCCAGCAGCCAAGACCCCACATGGCACACCGGGGAGCTGTTTTTT. This sequence encodes CASSQDPTWHTGELFF. The gene calls are TRBV4-1 and TRBJ2-2; D not certain. The germline CDR1 and CDR2 sequences are MGHRA and YSYEKL. Trimming removed 0 bases from V and 3 bases from J, with 11 bases in between. The CDR3 loop spans 16 amino acids.

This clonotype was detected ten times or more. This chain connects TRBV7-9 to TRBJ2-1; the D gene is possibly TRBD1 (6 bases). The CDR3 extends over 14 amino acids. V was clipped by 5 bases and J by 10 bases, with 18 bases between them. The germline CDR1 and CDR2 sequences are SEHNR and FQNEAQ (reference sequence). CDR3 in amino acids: CASSLDSLVLEQFF. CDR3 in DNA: TGTGCCAGCAGCCTGGACAGTCTCGTCCTAGAGCAGTTCTTC.

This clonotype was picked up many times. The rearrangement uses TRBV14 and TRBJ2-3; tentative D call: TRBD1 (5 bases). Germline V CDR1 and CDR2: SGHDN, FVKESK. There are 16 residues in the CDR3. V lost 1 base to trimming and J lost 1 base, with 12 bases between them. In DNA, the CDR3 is TGTGCCAGCAGCCAAGGAACAGGCGCGGGCACAGATACGCAGTATTTT. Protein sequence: CASSQGTGAGTDTQYF. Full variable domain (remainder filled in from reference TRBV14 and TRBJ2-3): EAGVTQFPSHSVIEKGQTVTLRCDPISGHDNLYWYRRVMGKEIKFLLHFVKESKQDESGMPNNRFLAERTGGTYSTLKVQPAELEDSGVYFCASSQGTGAGTDTQYFGPGTRLTVL.

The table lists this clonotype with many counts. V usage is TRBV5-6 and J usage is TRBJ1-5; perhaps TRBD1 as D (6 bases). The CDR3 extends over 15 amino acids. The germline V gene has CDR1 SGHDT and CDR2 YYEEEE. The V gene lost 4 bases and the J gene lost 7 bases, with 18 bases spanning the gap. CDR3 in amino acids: CASSESRGARQPQHF. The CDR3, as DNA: TGTGCCAGCAGCGAAAGTCGGGGGGCGAGGCAGCCCCAGCATTTT. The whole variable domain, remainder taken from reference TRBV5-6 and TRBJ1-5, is DAGVTQSPTHLIKTRGQQVTLRCSPKSGHDTVSWYQQALGQGPQFIFQYYEEEERQRGNFPDRFSGHQFPNYSSELNVNALLLGDSALYLCASSESRGARQPQHFGDGTRLSIL.

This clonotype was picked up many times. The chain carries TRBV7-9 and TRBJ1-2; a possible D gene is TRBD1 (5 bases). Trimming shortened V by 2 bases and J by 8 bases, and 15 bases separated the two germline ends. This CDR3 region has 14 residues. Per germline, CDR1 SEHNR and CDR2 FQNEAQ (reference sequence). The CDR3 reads CASSLFAGAGGYTF. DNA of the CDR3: TGTGCCAGCAGCTTATTTGCTGGGGCGGGGGGCTACACCTTC.